This T cell receptor (beta chain) was captured by sequencing in a study of blood T cell repertoires in COVID-19. The sample holds many counts of this clone. As originally analysed: Nucleated cell counts were estimated from reference gene primer amplification. Some clones are missing from TCRdb's copy, which holds only in-frame ones; the method was immunoSEQ multiplex PCR. V and J calls and clone size are copied from that table; D and trimming were computed from the DNA. The data show some 220,000 clones, with 80% seen just once and 9.5% to 15% held by the top ten. The source of this sequence is a human donor in a cohort sampled during active COVID-19. The sequenced sample was peripheral blood.

CDR3 sequence: CSVEDPSAEGVYEQYF. For the CDR3, the DNA is TGCAGCGTTGAAGATCCGTCAGCCGAAGGGGTATACGAGCAGTACTTC. The chain carries TRBV29-1 and TRBJ2-7, with a weak D call TRBD1 (5 bases). The CDR3 loop spans 16 amino acids. Germline values: CDR1 SQVTM, CDR2 ANQGSEA. Trimming removed 0 bases from V and 4 bases from J, with 19 bases in between.